This TCR beta chain was recorded in a study of human T cells and chemical hapten exposure (dated by TCRdb to the early 2020s). In terms of the full investigation: For sensitization, 2% DPC in acetone was applied to a roughly 2 cm by roughly 2 cm area of upper inner arm skin. Patients additionally received weekly therapeutic DPC doses to the scalp throughout the roughly 24-week study period. Patch testing was done on the upper back using Finn chambers containing 0.01% DPC, and results were scored after 6 days according to International Contact Dermatitis Research Group standards. Alopecia areata with under or over 50% scalp involvement, alopecia totalis and alopecia universalis were represented in the patient cohort, which was mostly female. The libraries were sequenced as a pool, and the TCR yield per sample differed mostly because of small variations in library volumes within the pool. In alopecia patients, the study followed how the peripheral blood TCR repertoire changed in vivo over primary and secondary sensitization to diphenylcyclopropenone (DPC), a hapten. Blood was sampled from patients pre-sensitization (week 0) and at 2, 6 and about 24 weeks after DPC sensitization. For TCR sequencing, blood came from 25 to 30 alopecia patients at anywhere from one to four time points (pre-sensitization, 2, 6 and 24 weeks).

Library generation was performed with RACE. For sequencing, a NextSeq 500 was employed. During library preparation, unique molecular identifiers were attached to individual cDNA molecules so that TCRs could be counted quantitatively and reproducibly. Both TCR alpha and TCR beta chains were sequenced from each blood RNA sample. As for how the authors treated the data: Samples had a median of roughly 87,000 TCRs, with a range from 23,224 to 690,600. The Decombinator software suite was used to annotate V, J and CDR3 in the TCR reads. Every sample was subsampled to the same number of TCRs (28,000) for the PS versus PT1 abundance plots. TCRs were defined as expanded if absent before sensitization and observed at least eight times at the 2-week time point. The raw public data were reprocessed by TCRdb itself: fastp quality trimming at Q25, MiXCR clonotype calling, in-frame beta chains only. Rows with a matching CDR3 protein are joined into one entry that keeps the most common DNA and genes. The V and J calls shown here were made by TCRdb, not taken from the authors' results. The sample table records about 380,000 distinct CDR3 sequences; 6% to 7% of these occur just once. The ten largest account for about 6% of the sample.

Explained via the paper, the time point label denotes: patch test 2, 6 weeks after DPC sensitization. Taken with the paper, the label for treatment or condition translates to: therapeutic diphenylcyclopropenone sensitization with weekly scalp DPC. At each patch-test visit, blood was drawn before the patch test was applied. To be eligible, patients had to be aged 18 to 70, diagnosed with alopecia and judged suitable for DPC therapy, while pregnant patients were excluded. Unfractionated whole blood was collected in Tempus Blood RNA tubes, and total RNA was extracted from that blood. A few counts support this clonotype. There is no known antigen for this receptor. No much larger clone exists at a distance of one base, and base qualities are not known. Points the paper makes about the study in general: Because all patients had alopecia, a presumed autoimmune disease, the immune response of the patients might differ from that of healthy individuals. Significantly more large CDR3 similarity clusters were formed by expanded TCRs than by pre-sensitization or healthy control sets, consistent with antigen-driven responses. Repeated subsampling changed both the strength of the expansion versus patch-test correlation and the threshold at which the correlation became significant. The number of PT1 expanded TCRs positively correlated with patch test score, significant at thresholds 8, 16 and 32 but not 4. No change with DPC sensitization was found in the number of TCRs above 1 in 1000 frequency, and no evidence of global repertoire structure alterations was found.

The sample here was whole blood, taken in connection with sensitization to the hapten diphenylcyclopropenone (DPC). The origin of this receptor is a woman younger than 30 with alopecia areata. Some clones in this sample may be carry-over from other donors' samples.

CDR3 reads: CASNSASAKNIQYF. The DNA sequence follows: TGTGCCAGCAATTCAGCGTCGGCCAAAAACATTCAGTACTTC. The chain links TRBV6-2 or TRBV6-3 with TRBJ2-4, with the D gene call left open. Trimming removed 7 bases from V and 1 base from J, leaving 11 bases between the germline ends. Including the terminal cysteine and phenylalanine, the CDR3 comprises 14 residues. Only the CDR3 portion is preserved as DNA: 42 bases, with reading frame beginning at the first base. For CDR1 and CDR2, the germline V gene lists MNHEY and SVGEGT.